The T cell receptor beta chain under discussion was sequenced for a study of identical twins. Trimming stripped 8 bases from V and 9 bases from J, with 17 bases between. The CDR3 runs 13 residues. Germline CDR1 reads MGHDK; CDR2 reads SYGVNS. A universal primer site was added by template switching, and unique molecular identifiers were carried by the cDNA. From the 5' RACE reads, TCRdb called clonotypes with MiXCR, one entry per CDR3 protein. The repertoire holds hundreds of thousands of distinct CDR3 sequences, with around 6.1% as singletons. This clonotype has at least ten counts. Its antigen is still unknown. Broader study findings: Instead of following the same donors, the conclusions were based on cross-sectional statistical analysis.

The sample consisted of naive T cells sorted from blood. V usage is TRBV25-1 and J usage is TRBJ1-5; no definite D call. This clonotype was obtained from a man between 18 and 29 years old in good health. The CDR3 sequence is CASGPSSGGPQHF. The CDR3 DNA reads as TGTGCCAGCGGCCCCAGTAGTGGAGGGCCCCAGCATTTT.